The rows below give T cell receptor beta chains drawn from one sample of a study of CD8 T cells in ankylosing spondylitis. TCRdb fed the 5' RACE reads into MiXCR, producing one record per CDR3 protein. This sample yields approximately 200,000 distinct CDR3 sequences, of which roughly 13% are seen a single time; 16% belongs to the top ten. What was sequenced was blood, either unsorted or a sorted T cell fraction (not recorded which). The origin of the receptors is a male donor with ankylosing spondylitis or in good health (not recorded which). CDR3s include the opening cysteine and the closing phenylalanine or tryptophan. D genes are given only for firm matches. A clone size is listed for some rows: how often the clone was seen (once, few, many), or a class if it is expanded.

v_call	clone_size	j_call	d_call	cdr3_nt	cdr3_aa
TRBV5-1	.	TRBJ1-1	TRBD1	TGCGCCAGCAGCTTAAAAAGGACAGGGCATAGAGCTTTCTTT	CASSLKRTGHRAFF
TRBV24-1	.	TRBJ2-5	.	TGTGCCACCAGTGCGGCCCCGGGAGAGACCCAGTACTTC	CATSAAPGETQYF
TRBV5-5	few	TRBJ2-7	TRBD2	TGTGCCAGCAGCTTAACCGGGACTAGCGGGAGTAGCTCCTACGAGCAGTACTTC	CASSLTGTSGSSSYEQYF
TRBV6-5	.	TRBJ2-5	.	TGTGCCAGCAGTTACTCCACAGGACTGTACCAAGAGACCCAGTACTTC	CASSYSTGLYQETQYF
TRBV5-6	.	TRBJ2-2	.	TGTGCCATGAGCACCGGGCACAGGGACGCGAACACCGGGGAGCTGTTTTTT	CAMSTGHRDANTGELFF
TRBV5-1	.	TRBJ2-7	.	TGCGCCAGCAGCTTGTGGTACGGGACCTACGAGCAGTACTTC	CASSLWYGTYEQYF
TRBV29-1	many	TRBJ1-1	.	TGCAGCGTGGGGAGGACTGAAGCTTTCTTT	CSVGRTEAFF
TRBV6-5	many	TRBJ2-4	.	TGTGCCAGCAGTTACGGACCTCTTGCCAAAAACATTCAGTACTTC	CASSYGPLAKNIQYF
TRBV18	few	TRBJ2-5	.	TGTGCCAGCTCACCTGCTCCGGACGGACACCAAGAGACCCAGTACTTC	CASSPAPDGHQETQYF
TRBV7-6	.	TRBJ1-5	.	.	CASSFGPGGRSNQPQHF
TRBV12-3/TRBV12-4	.	TRBJ1-1	.	TGTGCCAGCAGTTTAGCGAAAGGTGAGGCTTTCTTT	CASSLAKGEAFF
TRBV20-1	.	TRBJ2-1	.	TGCAGTGCCAGGGGGAGCGGGGTGGAGCAGTTCTTC	CSARGSGVEQFF
TRBV27	few	TRBJ1-2	TRBD1	TGTGCCAGCGGCTCAGGGGGCGACTATGGCTACACCTTC	CASGSGGDYGYTF